A selection of T cell receptor beta chains follows, all from one sample in a study of Graves' ophthalmopathy and Graves' hyperthyroidism. TCRdb re-derived calls from the multiplex PCR reads in MiXCR, one entry per CDR3 protein. Found here are about 1.2 million distinct CDR3 sequences, about two fifths of them singletons; the top ten hold more than 9.5%. Source material: peripheral blood or thyroid tissue (not recorded which). These receptor sequences come from an adult man with Graves' hyperthyroidism. Both conserved end residues are part of each CDR3. Fields, in order: V gene, D gene, J gene, CDR3 length, clone size, CDR3 DNA, CDR3 protein. A D gene is named only where the DNA matches it firmly. A clone size is listed for some rows: how often the clone was seen (once, few, many), or a class if it is expanded.

v_gene: TRBV29-1
d_gene: TRBD1
j_gene: TRBJ1-2
len: 14
abundance: NA
CDR3nt: TGCAGCAGCCAGACAGGGAAGGGCGACTATGGCTACACCTTC
CDR3aa: CSSQTGKGDYGYTF

v_gene: TRBV4-1
d_gene: TRBD1
j_gene: TRBJ1-4
len: 15
abundance: NA
CDR3nt: TGCGCCAGCAGCCCAAAGGACAGGGGGTATGAAAAACTGTTTTTT
CDR3aa: CASSPKDRGYEKLFF

v_gene: TRBV5-8
d_gene: NA
j_gene: TRBJ1-4
len: 13
abundance: many
CDR3nt: TGTGCCAGCAGCTTGGGCTTGGGACTTCCCCCGGCCTGG
CDR3aa: CASSLGLGLPPAW

v_gene: TRBV25-1
d_gene: TRBD1
j_gene: TRBJ1-2
len: 16
abundance: NA
CDR3nt: TGTGCCAGCAGTGCTAGCGACAGGGCGCCTAGCTATGGCTACACCTTC
CDR3aa: CASSASDRAPSYGYTF

v_gene: TRBV10-2
d_gene: TRBD1
j_gene: TRBJ2-7
len: 18
abundance: NA
CDR3nt: TGTGCCAGCAGCCACGGACAGGGGGCAACGGCGGAGATCTACGAGCAGTACTTC
CDR3aa: CASSHGQGATAEIYEQYF

v_gene: TRBV14
d_gene: NA
j_gene: TRBJ2-5
len: 13
abundance: once
CDR3nt: TGTGTCAGCAGCCCGGCGGGGGCCCCTTCCCAGTACTTC
CDR3aa: CVSSPAGAPSQYF

v_gene: TRBV2
d_gene: TRBD1
j_gene: TRBJ1-5
len: 15
abundance: few
CDR3nt: TGTGCTGGGGAAACGACAGGGGTGCGCAATCAGCCCCAGCATTTT
CDR3aa: CAGETTGVRNQPQHF

v_gene: TRBV10-3
d_gene: NA
j_gene: TRBJ2-5
len: 14
abundance: many
CDR3nt: TGTGCCATCAGTGCCCACGGCGACCAAGAGACCCAGTACTTC
CDR3aa: CAISAHGDQETQYF

v_gene: TRBV9
d_gene: NA
j_gene: TRBJ2-7
len: 14
abundance: NA
CDR3nt: TGTGCCAGCAGCCACCCCGGTGAAGACTACGAGCAGTACTTC
CDR3aa: CASSHPGEDYEQYF

v_gene: TRBV10-2
d_gene: NA
j_gene: TRBJ1-1
len: 24
abundance: NA
CDR3nt: NA
CDR3aa: CASSAGLAGAYEQYFGHSNTEAFF

v_gene: TRBV12-3/TRBV12-4
d_gene: TRBD1
j_gene: TRBJ1-5
len: 16
abundance: NA
CDR3nt: TGTGCCAGCAGTCTAGCGGGACAGGGGGACAATCAGCCCCAGCATTTT
CDR3aa: CASSLAGQGDNQPQHF

v_gene: TRBV11-2
d_gene: NA
j_gene: TRBJ2-2
len: 12
abundance: NA
CDR3nt: TGTGCCAGCACCACCCCATCCGGGGAGCTGTTTTTT
CDR3aa: CASTTPSGELFF

v_gene: TRBV10-3
d_gene: NA
j_gene: TRBJ2-7
len: 14
abundance: NA
CDR3nt: TGTGCCACCCGCCACGCCGGGAGCACCTACGAGCAGTACTTC
CDR3aa: CATRHAGSTYEQYF

v_gene: TRBV11-2
d_gene: TRBD1
j_gene: TRBJ2-7
len: 15
abundance: few
CDR3nt: TGTGCCAGCAGCTCATCCGGGACAGGGACGGGAGAGCAGTACTTC
CDR3aa: CASSSSGTGTGEQYF

v_gene: TRBV20-1
d_gene: NA
j_gene: TRBJ1-5
len: 15
abundance: many
CDR3nt: TGCAGTGCTAGAGACTTCGGCCCTATAGCACAGCCCCAGCATTTT
CDR3aa: CSARDFGPIAQPQHF

v_gene: TRBV19
d_gene: NA
j_gene: TRBJ2-7
len: 14
abundance: many
CDR3nt: TGTGCCAGTAGTCCGTTTGGGCAGGGCTACGAGCAGTACTTC
CDR3aa: CASSPFGQGYEQYF

v_gene: TRBV19
d_gene: NA
j_gene: TRBJ1-5
len: 15
abundance: few
CDR3nt: TGTGCCAGTAGTATGATACAGGGCCGCAATCAGCCCCAGCATTTT
CDR3aa: CASSMIQGRNQPQHF

v_gene: TRBV20-1
d_gene: TRBD2
j_gene: TRBJ2-5
len: 13
abundance: many
CDR3nt: TGCAGTTCAACTAGCGGGAGACGGGAGACCCAGTACTTC
CDR3aa: CSSTSGRRETQYF

v_gene: TRBV5-1
d_gene: NA
j_gene: TRBJ1-5
len: 15
abundance: few
CDR3nt: TGCGCCAGCAGTGCTGGGGTAGCAGGGAGCCAGCCCCAGCATTTT
CDR3aa: CASSAGVAGSQPQHF

v_gene: TRBV7-9
d_gene: TRBD1
j_gene: TRBJ1-5
len: 16
abundance: NA
CDR3nt: TGTGCCAGCAGGCGAGGACAGGCGGAGAGCAATCAGCCCCAGCATTTT
CDR3aa: CASRRGQAESNQPQHF

v_gene: TRBV29-1
d_gene: NA
j_gene: TRBJ2-2
len: 14
abundance: many
CDR3nt: TGCAGCGTTGAGTCCGGGACACAGACCGGGGAGCTGTTTTTT
CDR3aa: CSVESGTQTGELFF

v_gene: TRBV7-8
d_gene: TRBD1
j_gene: TRBJ1-5
len: 16
abundance: many
CDR3nt: TGTGCCAGCAGCTGGGACAGGGCGGGGGGCAATCAGCCCCAGCATTTT
CDR3aa: CASSWDRAGGNQPQHF

v_gene: TRBV20-1
d_gene: TRBD1
j_gene: TRBJ1-5
len: 14
abundance: NA
CDR3nt: TGCAGTGCTAGTGCAGGACAGGGGTTTCAGCCCCAGCATTTT
CDR3aa: CSASAGQGFQPQHF

v_gene: TRBV4-3
d_gene: TRBD1
j_gene: TRBJ2-7
len: 15
abundance: many
CDR3nt: TGCGCCAGCAGCCAGGAGGGACAGGGGTCCTACGAGCAGTACTTC
CDR3aa: CASSQEGQGSYEQYF

v_gene: TRBV29-1
d_gene: TRBD1
j_gene: TRBJ1-2
len: 14
abundance: many
CDR3nt: TGCAGCGGAAACTCCGGGACAGATACTTATGGCTACACCTTC
CDR3aa: CSGNSGTDTYGYTF

v_gene: TRBV7-9
d_gene: NA
j_gene: TRBJ2-7
len: 15
abundance: NA
CDR3nt: TGTGCCAGCAGTGAAGTGGGGACCGCCTCCTACGAGCAGTACTTC
CDR3aa: CASSEVGTASYEQYF

v_gene: TRBV7-4
d_gene: TRBD1
j_gene: TRBJ1-6
len: 15
abundance: many
CDR3nt: TGTGCCAGCAGCCGAACCGGGACAGAGAATTCACCCCTCCACTTT
CDR3aa: CASSRTGTENSPLHF

v_gene: TRBV28
d_gene: NA
j_gene: TRBJ1-1
len: 14
abundance: NA
CDR3nt: TGTGCCAGCCGGGAGATCCTCATGAACACTGAAGCTTTCTTT
CDR3aa: CASREILMNTEAFF